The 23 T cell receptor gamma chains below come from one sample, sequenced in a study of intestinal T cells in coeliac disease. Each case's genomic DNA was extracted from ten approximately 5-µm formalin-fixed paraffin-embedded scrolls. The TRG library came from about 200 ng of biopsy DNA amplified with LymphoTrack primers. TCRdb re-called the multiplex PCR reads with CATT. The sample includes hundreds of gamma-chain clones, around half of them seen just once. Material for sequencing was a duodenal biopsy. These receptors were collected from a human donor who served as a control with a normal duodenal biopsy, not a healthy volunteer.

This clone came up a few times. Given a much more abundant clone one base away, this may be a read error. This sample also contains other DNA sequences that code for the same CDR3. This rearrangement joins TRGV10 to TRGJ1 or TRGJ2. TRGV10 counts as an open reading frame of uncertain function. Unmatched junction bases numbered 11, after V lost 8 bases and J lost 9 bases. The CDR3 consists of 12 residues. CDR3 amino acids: CAAWDYPFKKLF. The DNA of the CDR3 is TGTGCTGCGTGGGACTATCCCTTTAAGAAACTCTTT.

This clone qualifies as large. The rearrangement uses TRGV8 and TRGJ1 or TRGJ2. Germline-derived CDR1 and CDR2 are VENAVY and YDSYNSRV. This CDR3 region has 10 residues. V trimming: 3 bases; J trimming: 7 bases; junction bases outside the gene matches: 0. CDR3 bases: TGTGCCACCTGGGATTATAAGAAACTCTTT. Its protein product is CATWDYKKLF.

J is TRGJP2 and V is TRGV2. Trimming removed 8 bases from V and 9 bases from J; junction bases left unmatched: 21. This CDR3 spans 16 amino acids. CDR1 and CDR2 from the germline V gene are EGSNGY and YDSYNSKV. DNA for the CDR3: TGTGCCACCTTGGGACGGCCGCCGGGGGTGAATTGGATCAAGACGTTT. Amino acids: CATLGRPPGVNWIKTF.

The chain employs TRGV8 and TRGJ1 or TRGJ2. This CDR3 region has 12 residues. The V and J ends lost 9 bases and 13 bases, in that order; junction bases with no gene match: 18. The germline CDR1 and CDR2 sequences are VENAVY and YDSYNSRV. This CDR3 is CATPPHFLRKLF. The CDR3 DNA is TGTGCCACCCCCCCTCATTTTCTAAGAAAACTCTTT.

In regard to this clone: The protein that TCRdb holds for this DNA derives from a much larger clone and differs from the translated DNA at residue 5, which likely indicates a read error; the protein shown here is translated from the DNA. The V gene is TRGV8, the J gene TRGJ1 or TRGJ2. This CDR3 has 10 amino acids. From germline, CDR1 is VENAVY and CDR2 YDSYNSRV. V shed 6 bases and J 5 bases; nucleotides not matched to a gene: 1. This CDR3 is CATWNYKKLF. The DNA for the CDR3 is TGTGCCACCTGGAATTATAAGAAACTCTTT.

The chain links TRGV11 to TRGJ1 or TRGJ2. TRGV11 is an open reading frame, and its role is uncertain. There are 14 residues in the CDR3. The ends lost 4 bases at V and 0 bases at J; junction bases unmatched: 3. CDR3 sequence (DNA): TGTGCCTGCTGGATTAGTTCGAATTATTATAAGAAACTCTTT. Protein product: CACWISSNYYKKLF.

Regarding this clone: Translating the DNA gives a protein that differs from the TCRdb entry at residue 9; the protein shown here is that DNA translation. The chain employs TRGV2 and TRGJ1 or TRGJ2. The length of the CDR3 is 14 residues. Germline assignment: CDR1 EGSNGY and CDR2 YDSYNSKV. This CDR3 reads CATWDGGNHYKKLF. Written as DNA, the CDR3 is TGTGCCACCTGGGACGGGGGGAATCATTATAAGAAACTCTTT.

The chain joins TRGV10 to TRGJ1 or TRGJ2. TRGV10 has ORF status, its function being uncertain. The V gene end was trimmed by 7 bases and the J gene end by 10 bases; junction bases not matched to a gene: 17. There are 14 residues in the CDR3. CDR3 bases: TGTGCTGCGTGGTCACCAGCCCCTTATGGGAAGAAACTCTTT. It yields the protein CAAWSPAPYGKKLF.

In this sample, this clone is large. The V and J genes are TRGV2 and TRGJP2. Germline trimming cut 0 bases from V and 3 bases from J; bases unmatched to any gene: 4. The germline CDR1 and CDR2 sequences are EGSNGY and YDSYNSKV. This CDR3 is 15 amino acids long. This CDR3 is CATWDGGGSDWIKTF. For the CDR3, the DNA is TGTGCCACCTGGGACGGGGGGGGTAGTGATTGGATCAAGACGTTT.

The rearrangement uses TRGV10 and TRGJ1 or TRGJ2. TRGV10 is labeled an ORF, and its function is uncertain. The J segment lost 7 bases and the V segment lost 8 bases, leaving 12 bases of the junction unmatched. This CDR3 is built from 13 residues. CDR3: CAAWISAKYKKLF. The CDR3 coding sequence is TGTGCTGCGTGGATCTCCGCGAAGTATAAGAAACTCTTT.

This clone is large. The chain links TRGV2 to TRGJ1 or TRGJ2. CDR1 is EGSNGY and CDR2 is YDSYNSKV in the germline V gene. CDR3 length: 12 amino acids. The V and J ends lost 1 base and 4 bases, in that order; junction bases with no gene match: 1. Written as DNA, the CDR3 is TGTGCCACCTGGGACGGATATTATAAGAAACTCTTT. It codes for CATWDGYYKKLF.

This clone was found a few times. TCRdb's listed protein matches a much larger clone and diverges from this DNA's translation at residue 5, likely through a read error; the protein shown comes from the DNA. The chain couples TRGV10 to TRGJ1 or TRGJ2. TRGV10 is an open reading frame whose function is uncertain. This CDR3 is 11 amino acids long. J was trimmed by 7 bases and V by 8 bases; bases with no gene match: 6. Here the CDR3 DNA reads TGTGCTGCGTGGGCGAGGTATAAGAAACTCTTT. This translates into CAAWARYKKLF.

This CDR3 is CAACPWGFKIF. CDR3 in DNA: TGTGCTGCGTGCCCATGGGGGTTCAAGATATTT. The chain combines TRGV10 with TRGJP1. TRGV10 is given ORF status, its function remaining uncertain. CDR3 length: 11 amino acids. Trimming removed 9 bases from V and 12 bases from J; junction bases left unmatched: 8.

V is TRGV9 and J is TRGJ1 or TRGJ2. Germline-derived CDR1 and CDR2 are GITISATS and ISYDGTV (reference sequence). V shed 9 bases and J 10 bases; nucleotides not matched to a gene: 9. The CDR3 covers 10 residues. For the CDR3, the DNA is TGTGCCTTGCCCCTACGGAAGAAACTCTTT. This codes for CALPLRKKLF.

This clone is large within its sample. DNA for the CDR3: TGTGCCTGCTGGATTAACGATTATAAGAAACTCTTT. It codes for CACWINDYKKLF. The rearrangement joins TRGV11 to TRGJ1 or TRGJ2. TRGV11 is an open reading frame, and its role is uncertain. The CDR3 runs to 12 residues. Trimming took 5 bases from V and 5 from J; bases not matched to a gene: 3.

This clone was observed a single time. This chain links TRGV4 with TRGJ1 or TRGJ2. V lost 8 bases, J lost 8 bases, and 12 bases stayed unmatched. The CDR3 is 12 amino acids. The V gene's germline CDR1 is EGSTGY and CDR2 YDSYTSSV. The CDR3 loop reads CATLGWIDKKLF. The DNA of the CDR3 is TGTGCCACCTTGGGATGGATCGATAAGAAACTCTTT.

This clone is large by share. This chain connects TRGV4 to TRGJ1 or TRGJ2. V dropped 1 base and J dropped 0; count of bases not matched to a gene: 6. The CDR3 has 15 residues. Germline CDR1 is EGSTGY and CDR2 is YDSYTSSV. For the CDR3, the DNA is TGTGCCACCTGGGATGGCCCCAGGAATTATTATAAGAAACTCTTT. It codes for CATWDGPRNYYKKLF.

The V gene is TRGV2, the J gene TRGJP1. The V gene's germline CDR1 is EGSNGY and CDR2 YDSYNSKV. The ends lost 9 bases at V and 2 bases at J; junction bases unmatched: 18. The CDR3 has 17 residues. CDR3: CATMGRFTGTTGWFKIF. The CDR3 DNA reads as TGTGCCACCATGGGACGTTTTACGGGAACCACTGGTTGGTTCAAGATATTT.

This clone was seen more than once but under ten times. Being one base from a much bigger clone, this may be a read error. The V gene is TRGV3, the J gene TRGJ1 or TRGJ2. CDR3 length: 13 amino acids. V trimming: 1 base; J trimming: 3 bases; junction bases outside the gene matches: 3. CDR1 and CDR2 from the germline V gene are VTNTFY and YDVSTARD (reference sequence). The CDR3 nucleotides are TGTGCCACCTGGGACAGATGTTATTATAAGAAACTCTTT. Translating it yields CATWDRCYYKKLF.

Here the CDR3 reads CATWDTNIYKKLF. Written as DNA, the CDR3 is TGTGCCACCTGGGACACCAACATTTATAAGAAACTCTTT. The rearrangement uses TRGV5 and TRGJ1 or TRGJ2. This CDR3 comprises 13 residues. The V segment lost 2 bases and the J segment 6 bases; nucleotides outside the gene matches: 7. Germline V lookup: CDR1 VINAFY, CDR2 YDVSNSKD.

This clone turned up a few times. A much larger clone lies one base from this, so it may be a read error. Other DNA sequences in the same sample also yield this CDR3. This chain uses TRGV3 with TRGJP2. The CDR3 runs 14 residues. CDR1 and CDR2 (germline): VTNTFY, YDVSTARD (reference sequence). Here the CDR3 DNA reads TGCGCCACCTGGGACTGGATCGGTGATTGGATCAAGACGTTT. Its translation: CATWDWIGDWIKTF.

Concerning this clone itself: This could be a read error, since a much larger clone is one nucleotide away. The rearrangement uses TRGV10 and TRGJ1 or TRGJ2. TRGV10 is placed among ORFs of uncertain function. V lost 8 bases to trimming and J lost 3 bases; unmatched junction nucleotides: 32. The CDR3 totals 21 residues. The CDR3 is CAAWDSTSVVEVYSFYYKKLF. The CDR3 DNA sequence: TGTGCTGCGTGGGATTCCACGAGTGTGGTCGAGGTCTACTCTTTTTATTATAAGAAACTCTTT.

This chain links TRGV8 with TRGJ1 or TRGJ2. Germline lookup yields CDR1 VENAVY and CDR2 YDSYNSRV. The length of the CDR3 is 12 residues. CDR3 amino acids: CAPGINPRWKLF. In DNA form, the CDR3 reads TGTGCACCTGGGATAAATCCAAGGTGGAAACTCTTT.